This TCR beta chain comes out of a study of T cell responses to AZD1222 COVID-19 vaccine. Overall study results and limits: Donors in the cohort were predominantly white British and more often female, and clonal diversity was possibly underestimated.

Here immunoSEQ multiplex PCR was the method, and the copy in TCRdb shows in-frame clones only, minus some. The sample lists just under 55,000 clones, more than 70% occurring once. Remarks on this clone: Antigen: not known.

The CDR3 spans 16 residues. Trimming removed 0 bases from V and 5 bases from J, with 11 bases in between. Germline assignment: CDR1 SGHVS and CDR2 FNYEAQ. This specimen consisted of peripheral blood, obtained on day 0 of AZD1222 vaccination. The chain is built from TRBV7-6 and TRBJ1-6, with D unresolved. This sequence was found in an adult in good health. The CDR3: CASSLARAEDNSPLHF. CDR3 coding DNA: TGTGCCAGCAGCTTAGCGCGTGCAGAAGATAATTCACCCCTCCACTTT.